The 3 T cell receptor beta chains reported below all come from one sample, sequenced in a study of T cell therapy after organ transplantation. The protocol was immunoSEQ multiplex PCR, while the TCRdb copy is restricted to in-frame clones and leaves out a portion. In the table there are roughly 48,000 clones, roughly 93% of which are singletons. Their specific antigens are unknown. This sample comprised CD8+ T cells from blood, obtained before autologous CMV-specific T cell therapy. These TCRs come from a human patient who had received a solid organ transplant and had CMV disease.

This rearrangement joins TRBV6-5 to TRBJ2-5, with D perhaps matching TRBD2 (5 bases). Trimming removed 6 bases at V and 5 bases at J, with 16 bases between. This CDR3 has 14 amino acids. Germline CDR1 MNHEY, CDR2 SVGAGI. CDR3: CASSQLTGSETQYF. CDR3 nucleotide sequence: TGTGCCAGCAGCCAGCTGACGGGGAGTGAGACCCAGTACTTC.

This chain joins TRBV7-9 and TRBJ2-6, with D maybe TRBD2 (6 bases). CDR1 and CDR2 from the germline V gene are SEHNR and FQNEAQ (reference sequence). V was trimmed by 5 bases and J by 0 bases, leaving 11 bases between them. The CDR3 spans 16 residues. The CDR3: CASSPGTPSGANVLTF. Here the CDR3 DNA reads TGTGCCAGCAGCCCAGGGACTCCCTCTGGGGCCAACGTCCTGACTTTC.

The rearrangement uses TRBV7-3 and TRBJ2-3; the match to TRBD1 covers 7 bases. In germline, CDR1 is SGHTA, CDR2 FQGTGA. The junction had 5 bases not matched to a gene; V was cut back by 5 bases and J by 6 bases. The CDR3 contains 13 residues. The CDR3 DNA follows: TGTGCCAGCAGCCCGGGACAGTGGGATACGCAGTATTTT. This encodes CASSPGQWDTQYF. Combining the CDR3 with reference TRBV7-3 and TRBJ2-3 gives the whole variable domain GAGVSQTPSNKVTEKGKYVELRCDPISGHTALYWYRQSLGQGPEFLIYFQGTGAADDSGLPNDRFFAVRPEGSVSTLKIQRTERGDSAVYLCASSPGQWDTQYFGPGTRLTVL.